This T cell receptor (beta chain) was found in a study of blood T cell repertoires in COVID-19 (dated by TCRdb to 2020 to 2021). With respect to the entire study: Samples covering the acute and convalescent phases of COVID-19 were provided by collaborators in the United States, Italy and Spain. Subjects who had been exposed to COVID-19, were actively infected with it, or had recovered from it provided the deeply sampled blood TCRbeta repertoires that made up the dataset. A freely available public database, intended as a resource for researchers studying the immune response to SARS-CoV-2, is where the repertoires were released. The material from the prospective study consisted of cDNA or gDNA derived from T cells, B-cell-depleted T cells, or PBMCs. Sample metadata almost always included a de-identified subject ID, COVID-19 status, age in years and sex. HLA class I and class II types, where available, came from metadata supplied by the sample provider rather than from assay-based typing. The samples were drawn from the first 160 participants of the ongoing ImmuneRACE study and from 1,254 subjects provided by 6 global collaborators. Study-wide conclusions, independent of this receptor: The quantity of clinical and demographic metadata differed by source and by participant and was supplied without curation.

The CDR3 spans 14 residues, from the cysteine through the phenylalanine. The kept DNA is CDR3 alone, 42 bases in frame from the first base. Sequences SGHRS (CDR1) and YFSETQ (CDR2) are obtained from the germline V gene. V is cut back by 4 bases and J by 1 base, with 4 bases in the junction unmatched. Whole blood was collected in K2EDTA tubes by collaborating institutions according to the institutions' own protocols. For TCRbeta analysis, collaborators shipped samples as frozen whole blood, isolated PBMCs, or DNA extracted from either of those sample types. Concerning this clone: Its antigen has not been determined. No quality values exist for individual bases; no much larger clone is one base distant.

TCRbeta CDR3 regions were amplified from genomic DNA by means of the immunoSEQ Assay, a bias-controlled multiplex PCR. The study's processing was this. The number of nucleated cells in each sample was estimated from the amplification of reference gene primers within the assay. To quantify the absolute abundance of each unique TCRbeta CDR3 rearrangement, sequence reads were collapsed and filtered. Productive Simpson clonality was computed per sample as the square root of Simpson's diversity index over productive rearrangements. The table was pulled from immuneACCESS by TCRdb, which kept in-frame rearrangements only. Such tables lose some clones; where checked, under half of the loss comes from unresolved V genes, and the rest has no known cause. The DNA gave D and trimming, while V, J and clone size come from that table. For this sample the table gives around 170,000 clones, of which approximately 74% were detected only once. Of the sample, less than 3% is held by the ten largest clones.

The receptor's source is an elderly woman with acute or convalescent COVID-19. The rearranged segments are TRBV5-1 and TRBJ1-1, and 7 junction bases match TRBD1. Sequenced sample: peripheral blood. CDR3 region: CASSGGQRNTEAFF. The DNA reads TGCGCCAGCAGCGGGGGACAGAGGAACACTGAAGCTTTCTTT.